The 19 T cell receptor beta chains given below trace back to one sample, sequenced in a study of prognosis after radiotherapy for stage I lung cancer. Using two-round multiplex PCR, the authors amplified TCR beta CDR3 from genomic DNA. Gene-specific TRBV and TRBJ primers were used in PCR round one. TCRdb passed the multiplex PCR reads through MiXCR, listing each CDR3 protein once. The sample records fewer than 65,000 distinct CDR3 sequences, 30% to 35% being singletons. The material sequenced was PBMCs, taken before or after stereotactic body radiation therapy (not recorded which). The receptors here all came from a donor of 50 years or more with non-small cell lung cancer.

The table lists this clonotype with many counts. This rearrangement joins TRBV7-9 to TRBJ1-4; no reliable D call. The CDR3 has 15 residues. Trimming left V 5 bases short and J 8 bases short, with 18 bases between. Per the germline V gene, CDR1 is SEHNR and CDR2 is FQNEAQ (reference sequence). CDR3 amino acids: CASSQLRPDGEKLFF. The CDR3, as DNA: TGTGCCAGCAGCCAACTCAGACCTGATGGGGAAAAACTGTTTTTT.

A single count supports this clonotype. The J gene is TRBJ2-3, the V gene TRBV6-2 or TRBV6-3, with TRBD2 identical over 8 bases. The CDR3 length is 20 residues. Germline CDR1 is MNHEY and CDR2 is SVGEGT. The ends lost 5 bases at V and 2 bases at J; junction bases unmatched: 21. CDR3 in amino acids: CASSPSGLAAPPQLTDTQYF. CDR3 coding DNA: TGTGCCAGCAGTCCATCCGGACTAGCCGCTCCTCCCCAACTCACAGATACGCAGTATTTT.

This clonotype was detected many times. This chain connects TRBV7-8 to TRBJ1-1, with a possible D match to TRBD1 (5 bases). Germline CDR1 SGHVS, CDR2 FQNEAQ. This CDR3 region has 15 residues. V dropped 1 base and J dropped 1 base, with 10 bases sitting between them. CDR3 DNA sequence: TGTGCCAGCAGCTTAGGAGCAGGGAGGAACACTGAAGCTTTCTTT. This gives the protein CASSLGAGRNTEAFF.

Concerning this clonotype itself: This likely stems from a read error, as it lies one base from a far larger clone. V is TRBV6-2 or TRBV6-3 and J is TRBJ2-6, with 8 bases matching TRBD2. CDR1 and CDR2 (germline): MNHEY, SVGEGT. This CDR3 contains 19 residues. CDR3 in amino acids: CASSYSTAGVSSGANFLTF. CDR3 nucleotide sequence: TGTGCCAGCAGTTACTCCACAGCGGGGGTAAGCTCTGGGGCCAACTTCCTGACTTTC.

The chain links TRBV12-3 or TRBV12-4 to TRBJ2-1; D is tentatively TRBD1 or TRBD2 (5 bases each). Trimming removed 8 bases at V and 0 bases at J, with 29 bases between. CDR3 size: 20 residues. As DNA, the CDR3 is TGTGCCAGCGTTCCTCTTCCGGGTGGGATGTGGGGACCCTCCTACAATGAGCAGTTCTTC. Translation gives CASVPLPGGMWGPSYNEQFF.

This clonotype was detected ten times or more. This sequence joins TRBV6-2 or TRBV6-3 and TRBJ2-1; 9 bases match TRBD2. Germline V lookup: CDR1 MNHEY, CDR2 SVGEGT. After removal of 6 bases from V and 1 base from J, the junction contained 4 bases not matched to a gene. This CDR3 has 15 residues. CDR3 DNA: TGTGCCAGCAGGAAGGCGGGAGGGTCCTACAATGAGCAGTTCTTC. It encodes CASRKAGGSYNEQFF.

Many counts were recorded for this clonotype. CDR3 nucleotides: TGTGCCAGCAGTCGCAGGACAGGTGTAGAGACCCAGTACTTC. Its protein is CASSRRTGVETQYF. The V gene is TRBV6-2 or TRBV6-3, the J gene TRBJ2-5; 7 positions agree with TRBD1. J was trimmed by 4 bases and V by 5 bases; bases with no gene match: 7. Germline V CDR1 and CDR2: MNHEY, SVGEGT. The CDR3 has 14 amino acids.

This clonotype was observed at least ten times. This chain uses TRBV12-3 or TRBV12-4 with TRBJ1-2, with a tentative D call TRBD1 (5 bases). The CDR3 is made up of 14 amino acids. V was clipped by 2 bases and J by 7 bases, with 14 bases between them. The CDR3 DNA is TGTGCCAGCAGTTTAAGGGACGGGGTAGGTGGCTACACCTTC. This sequence encodes CASSLRDGVGGYTF.

This clonotype occurred many times. The chain combines TRBV18 with TRBJ1-2; 8 bases are a match to TRBD1. Germline CDR1 KGHSH, CDR2 LQKENI. With 3 bases clipped from V and 6 bases from J, the junction kept 3 bases outside the gene matches. CDR3 size: 13 residues. In nucleotides, the CDR3 is TGTGCCAGCTCACCTGACAGGGGCAATGGCTACACCTTC. This codes for CASSPDRGNGYTF.

This chain uses TRBV24-1 with TRBJ2-2; 10 nucleotides agree with TRBD2. This CDR3 is built from 18 residues. Per germline, CDR1 KGHDR and CDR2 SFDVKD. The junction had 13 bases not matched to a gene; V was cut back by 4 bases and J by 6 bases. CDR3 region: CATSDSGLAALLAGELFF. Written as DNA, the CDR3 is TGTGCCACCAGTGACTCTGGACTAGCGGCCCTGCTCGCCGGGGAGCTGTTTTTT.

The table lists this clonotype with many counts. This chain links TRBV10-3 with TRBJ1-3; D is ambiguous. V lost 0 bases to trimming and J lost 1 base, with 4 bases between them. Per germline, CDR1 ENHRY and CDR2 SYGVKD. This CDR3 has 14 residues. CDR3 coding DNA: TGTGCCATCAGTGAGTCGGGGTCTGGAAACACCATATATTTT. Translated, it gives CAISESGSGNTIYF.

In its sample, this clonotype was seen many times. Its ends do not fully match the called genes, so a read error is possible. The V and J genes are TRBV12-3 or TRBV12-4 and TRBJ1-2; D is uncertain. This CDR3 contains 14 residues. For the CDR3, the DNA is TGTGCCAGCAGTTCCACGGGTGACAACTCTGGCTACACCTTC. This gives the protein CASSSTGDNSGYTF.

This clonotype was recorded at least ten times. The rearrangement uses TRBV4-1 and TRBJ2-1, with no clear D. This CDR3 comprises 14 residues. CDR1 and CDR2 from the germline V gene are MGHRA and YSYEKL. Trimming removed 0 bases at V and 7 bases at J, with 10 bases between. The CDR3, as DNA: TGCGCCAGCAGCCAAGATAGTCTCCAGAATGAGCAGTTCTTC. It translates to CASSQDSLQNEQFF.

The sample holds many counts of this clonotype. The genes are TRBV24-1 and TRBJ2-3; TRBD1 matches 7 bases. CDR3 length: 14 residues. V shed 6 bases and J 4 bases; nucleotides not matched to a gene: 6. Looked up from germline, CDR1 is KGHDR and CDR2 is SFDVKD. CDR3 residues: CATSIQGTADTQYF. CDR3 bases: TGTGCCACCAGTATACAGGGGACGGCAGATACGCAGTATTTT.

This clonotype has ten or more counts. The chain is built from TRBV27 and TRBJ2-1; TRBD2 matches 7 bases. Germline lookup yields CDR1 MNHEY and CDR2 SMNVEV (reference sequence). Losses at the gene ends were 6 bases for V and 4 bases for J; bases not matched to a gene: 9. The CDR3 extends over 15 amino acids. The CDR3 spells CASRRTGTTYNEQFF. CDR3 in DNA: TGTGCCAGCAGACGGACCGGGACTACATACAATGAGCAGTTCTTC.

This clonotype was detected many times. This chain uses TRBV20-1 with TRBJ2-1; 10 bases align to TRBD2. V lost 6 bases, J lost 7 bases, and 6 bases stayed unmatched. The length of the CDR3 is 13 residues. Germline CDR1 and CDR2: DFQATT and SNEGSKA (reference sequence). The CDR3 is CSALAGAQNEQFF. The CDR3 nucleotides are TGCAGTGCGCTAGCGGGAGCTCAGAATGAGCAGTTCTTC.

For this clonotype: Since a far larger clone is one base different, this is likely a read error. The CDR3 is CASSLRLAGGPVYDEQFF. The CDR3 coding sequence is TGTGCCAGCAGCTTAAGACTAGCGGGAGGGCCAGTGTATGATGAGCAGTTCTTC. V gene TRBV7-8 combines with J gene TRBJ2-5; 14 bases are shared with TRBD2. The end of the DNA fits TRBJ2-1 better, so the J call may be wrong. Germline V lookup: CDR1 SGHVS, CDR2 FQNEAQ. This CDR3 spans 18 amino acids.

With respect to this clonotype: This probably arose from a read error, given a far larger clone one base away. The chain has TRBV6-2 or TRBV6-3 and TRBJ2-2; perhaps TRBD1 as D (6 bases). The CDR3 contains 13 residues. From germline, CDR1 is MNHEY and CDR2 SVGEGT. The CDR3 DNA follows: TGTGCCAGCATATACAGGGACACCGTGGAGCTGTTTTTT. This sequence encodes CASIYRDTVELFF.

Ten or more counts support this clonotype. The chain couples TRBV9 to TRBJ2-7; TRBD2 matches at 13 bases. CDR1 and CDR2 (germline): SGDLS, YYNGEE. CDR3 length: 19 amino acids. With 4 bases clipped from V and 5 bases from J, the junction kept 18 bases outside the gene matches. The CDR3 coding sequence is TGTGCCAGCAGCCGCAGACTAGCGGGAGGTAGAGGGGCTACGAACGAGCAGTACTTC. It yields the protein CASSRRLAGGRGATNEQYF.